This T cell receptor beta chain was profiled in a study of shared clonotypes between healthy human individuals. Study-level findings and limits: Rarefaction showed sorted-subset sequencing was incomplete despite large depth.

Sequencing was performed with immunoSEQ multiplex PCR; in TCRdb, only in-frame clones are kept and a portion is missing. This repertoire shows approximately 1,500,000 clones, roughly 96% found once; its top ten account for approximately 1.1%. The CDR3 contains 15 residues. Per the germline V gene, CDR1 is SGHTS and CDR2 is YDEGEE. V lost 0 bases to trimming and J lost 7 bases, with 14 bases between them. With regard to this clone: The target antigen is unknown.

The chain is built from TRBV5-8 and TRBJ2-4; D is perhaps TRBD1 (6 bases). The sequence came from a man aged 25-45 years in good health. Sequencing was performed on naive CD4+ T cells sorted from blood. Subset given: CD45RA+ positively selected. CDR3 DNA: TGTGCCAGCAGCTTGGGAATTTTAACAGGGAACATTCAGTACTTC. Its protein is CASSLGILTGNIQYF.